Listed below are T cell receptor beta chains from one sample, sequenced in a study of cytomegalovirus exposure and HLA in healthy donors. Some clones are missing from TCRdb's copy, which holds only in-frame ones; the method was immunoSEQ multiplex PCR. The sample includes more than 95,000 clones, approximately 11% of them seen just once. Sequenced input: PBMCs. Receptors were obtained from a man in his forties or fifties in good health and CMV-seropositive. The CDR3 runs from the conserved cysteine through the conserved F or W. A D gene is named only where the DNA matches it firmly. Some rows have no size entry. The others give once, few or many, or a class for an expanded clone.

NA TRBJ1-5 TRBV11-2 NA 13 TGTGCCAGCAGCTCGGGACTTGGTCAGCCCCAGCATTTT CASSSGLGQPQHF
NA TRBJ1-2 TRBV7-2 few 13 TGTGCCAGCAGCTTAGAAACAGTGCGAGGCTACACCTTC CASSLETVRGYTF
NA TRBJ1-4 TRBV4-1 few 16 TGCGCCAGCAGCGACACAGGGCTTACAACTAATGAAAAACTGTTTTTT CASSDTGLTTNEKLFF
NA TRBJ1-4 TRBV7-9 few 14 TGTGCCAGCAGCTTAGCCGGAGTAACTGAAAAACTGTTTTTT CASSLAGVTEKLFF
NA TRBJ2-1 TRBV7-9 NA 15 TGTGCCAGCAGCTCTCGCACAGGGATCTACAATGAGCAGTTCTTC CASSSRTGIYNEQFF
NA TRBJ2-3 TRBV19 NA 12 TGTGCCACTCAGGGGACCACAGATACGCAGTATTTT CATQGTTDTQYF
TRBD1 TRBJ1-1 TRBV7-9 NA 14 TGTGCCAGCAGCCTAGGGGGCGCGCGGACTGAAGCTTTCTTT CASSLGGARTEAFF
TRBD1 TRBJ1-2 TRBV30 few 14 TGTGCCTGGAGTGCCCGACAGGGTATCGATGGCTACACCTTC CAWSARQGIDGYTF
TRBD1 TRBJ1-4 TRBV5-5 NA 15 TGTGCCAGCAGCTGGCGGACAGGGGGTAATGAAAAACTGTTTTTT CASSWRTGGNEKLFF
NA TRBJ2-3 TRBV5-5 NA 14 TGTGCCAGCAGTCCGGCGCAGGGGAAGGATACGCAGTATTTT CASSPAQGKDTQYF
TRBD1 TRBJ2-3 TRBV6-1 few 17 TGTGCCAGCAGTGAAGCTTGGATCGGGACAGGCACAGATACGCAGTATTTT CASSEAWIGTGTDTQYF
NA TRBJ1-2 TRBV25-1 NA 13 TGTGCCACCCAGGGAAGGGATAACTATGGCTACACCTTC CATQGRDNYGYTF
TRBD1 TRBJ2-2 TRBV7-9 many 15 TGTGCCAGCGTTCGGACAGGGGGCAACACCGGGGAGCTGTTTTTT CASVRTGGNTGELFF
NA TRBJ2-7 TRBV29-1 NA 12 TGCAGCGTTACCGGGACATACTACGAGCAGTACTTC CSVTGTYYEQYF
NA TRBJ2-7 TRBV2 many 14 TGTGCCAGCAGTCCCCGCGGAGGGCTGAACGAGCAGTACTTC CASSPRGGLNEQYF
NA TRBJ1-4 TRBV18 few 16 TGTGCCAGCTCACTCTCGACACTTGCAACTAATGAAAAACTGTTTTTT CASSLSTLATNEKLFF
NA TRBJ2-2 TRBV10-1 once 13 TGCGCCAGCAGTGAGTCTTTAGCCGGGGAGCTGTTTTTT CASSESLAGELFF
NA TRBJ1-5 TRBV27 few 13 TGTGCCAGCAGTTTGGCGGTCGGTCAGCCCCAGCATTTT CASSLAVGQPQHF
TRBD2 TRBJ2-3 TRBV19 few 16 TGTGCCAGTAGTTGGGGCCTAGCGGCCCTACTCGATACGCAGTATTTT CASSWGLAALLDTQYF
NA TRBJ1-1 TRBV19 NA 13 TGTGCCAGTAATAGACAGGAAAACGATAAGGCTTTCTTT CASNRQENDKAFF
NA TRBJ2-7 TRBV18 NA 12 TGTGCCAGCTCACCGAGCTCCTACGAGCAGTACTTC CASSPSSYEQYF
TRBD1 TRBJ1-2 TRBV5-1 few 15 TGCGCCAGCAGCCCCACCCGCCGGACAGGCTATGGCTACACCTTC CASSPTRRTGYGYTF
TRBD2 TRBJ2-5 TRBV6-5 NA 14 TGTGCCAGCAGTTACCGGGAGGGCCACGACACCCAGTACTTC CASSYREGHDTQYF
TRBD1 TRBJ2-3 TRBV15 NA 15 TGTGCCACCAGCAGGTCCGGGACAGCAAAAGCAACGCAGTATTTT CATSRSGTAKATQYF
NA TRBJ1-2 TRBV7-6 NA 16 TGTGCCAGCAGCTCCTCGATAGGGGGGGAGGACTATGGCTACACCTTC CASSSSIGGEDYGYTF
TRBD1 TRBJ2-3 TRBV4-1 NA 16 TGCGCCAGCAGCCAAGAGGGACAGGGTTTCGGAGATACGCAGTATTTT CASSQEGQGFGDTQYF
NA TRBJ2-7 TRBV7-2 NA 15 TGTGCCAGCAGCCTCCAGGGTAGTATCTCCTACGAGCAGTACTTC CASSLQGSISYEQYF
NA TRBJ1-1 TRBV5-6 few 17 TGTGCCAGCAGCTTGGCCGGCCGGGTCGGGGGGCACACTGAAGCTTTCTTT CASSLAGRVGGHTEAFF
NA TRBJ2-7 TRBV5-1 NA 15 TGCGCCAGCAGCGTGGAGGTAGGGGCGTACTACGAGCAGTACTTC CASSVEVGAYYEQYF
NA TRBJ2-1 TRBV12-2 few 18 TGTGCAAGTCGCTCAACCCGAGGGGACAGGGGGATCTACAATGAGCAGTTCTTC CASRSTRGDRGIYNEQFF
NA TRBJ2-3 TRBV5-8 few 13 TGTGCCAGCAGCTTGGGTGAGCCAGATACGCAGTATTTT CASSLGEPDTQYF
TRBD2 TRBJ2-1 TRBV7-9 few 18 TGTGCCAGCAGCACCGGACTAGCGGGAGTCGGGCCCTACAATGAGCAGTTCTTC CASSTGLAGVGPYNEQFF
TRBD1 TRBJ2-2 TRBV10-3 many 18 TGTGCCATCAGTGCGCCGGAAAGACAGGGGGCTGACACCGGGGAGCTGTTTTTT CAISAPERQGADTGELFF
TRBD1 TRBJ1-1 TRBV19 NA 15 TGTGCCAGCCGGGACAGGGGAACTAAGAACACTGAAGCTTTCTTT CASRDRGTKNTEAFF
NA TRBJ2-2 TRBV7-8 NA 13 TGTGCCAGCAGCGCAGGCGTCCCGAGGGAGCTGTTTTTT CASSAGVPRELFF
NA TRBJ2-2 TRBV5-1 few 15 TGCGCCAGCAGCCGGACAGTCGGGAACACCGGGGAGCTGTTTTTT CASSRTVGNTGELFF
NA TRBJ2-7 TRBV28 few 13 TGTGCCAGCATCTCGGGGTACTCCTACGAGCAGTACTTC CASISGYSYEQYF
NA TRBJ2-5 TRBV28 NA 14 TGTGCCAGCAGTTCCACCGCTTCCGGTGAGACCCAGTACTTC CASSSTASGETQYF
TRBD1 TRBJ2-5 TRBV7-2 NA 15 TGTGCCAGCAGTAGACGACAGGGGGCGGTTGAGACCCAGTACTTC CASSRRQGAVETQYF
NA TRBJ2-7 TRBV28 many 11 TGTGCCAGCAGTAACAGGGATGTGCAGTACTTC CASSNRDVQYF
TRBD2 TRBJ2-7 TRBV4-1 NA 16 TGCGCCAGCAGCCAAGTAAGGACTAGCGGGAGGCTCGAGCAGTACTTC CASSQVRTSGRLEQYF
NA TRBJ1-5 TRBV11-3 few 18 TGTGCCAGCAGCCGACGTCCTATGGGACAATCGTCGAATCAGCCCCAGCATTTT CASSRRPMGQSSNQPQHF
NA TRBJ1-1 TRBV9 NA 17 TGTGCCAGCAGCGTAGGGGCTGGGCCGCCCATGAACACTGAAGCTTTCTTT CASSVGAGPPMNTEAFF
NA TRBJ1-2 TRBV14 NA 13 TGTGCCAGAAGCCCCCTAAGGGGCTATGGCTACACCTTC CARSPLRGYGYTF
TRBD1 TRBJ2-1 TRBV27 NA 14 TGTGCCAGCAGTTTAAGCCAGGGGGATAGCAGGCAGTTCTTC CASSLSQGDSRQFF
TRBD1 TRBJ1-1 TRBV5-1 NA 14 TGCGCCAGCAGCATAGGACAGGGAGGCTCTGAAGCTTTCTTT CASSIGQGGSEAFF
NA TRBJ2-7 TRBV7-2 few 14 TGTGCCAGCAGCTCCGAACTCCGGGACTTCGAGCAGTACTTC CASSSELRDFEQYF
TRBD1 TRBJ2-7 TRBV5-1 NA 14 TGCGCCAGCAGCTCCCCGGGACAGGGTGACGAGCAGTACTTC CASSSPGQGDEQYF
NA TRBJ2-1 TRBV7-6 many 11 TGTGCCAGCAGCTTACCTAATGAGCAGTTCTTC CASSLPNEQFF